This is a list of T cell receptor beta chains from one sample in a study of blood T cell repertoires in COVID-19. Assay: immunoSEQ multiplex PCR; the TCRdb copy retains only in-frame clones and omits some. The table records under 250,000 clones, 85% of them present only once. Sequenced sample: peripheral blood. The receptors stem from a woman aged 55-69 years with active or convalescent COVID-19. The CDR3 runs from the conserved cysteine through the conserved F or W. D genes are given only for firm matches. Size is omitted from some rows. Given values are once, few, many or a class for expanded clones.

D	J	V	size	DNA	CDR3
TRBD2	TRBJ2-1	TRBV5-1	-	TGCGCCAGCAGCCCTGGGACTAGCGGCAATGAGCAGTTCTTC	CASSPGTSGNEQFF
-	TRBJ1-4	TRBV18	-	TGTGCCAGCTCACGCCGGGGGGCCCCTGAGGAAAAACTGTTTTTT	CASSRRGAPEEKLFF
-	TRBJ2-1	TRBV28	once	TGTGCCAGCAGTTTAGACGGGATTGAGCAGTTCTTC	CASSLDGIEQFF
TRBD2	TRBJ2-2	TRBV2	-	TGTGCCAGCAGTTCCGGGACTAGGAGGTCCGGGGAGCTGTTTTTT	CASSSGTRRSGELFF
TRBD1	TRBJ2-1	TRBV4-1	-	TGCGCCAGCAACACGGGACAGGGGTACAATGAGCAGTTCTTC	CASNTGQGYNEQFF
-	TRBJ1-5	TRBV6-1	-	TGTGCCAGCAGTGATTTCGATCAGCCCCAGCATTTT	CASSDFDQPQHF
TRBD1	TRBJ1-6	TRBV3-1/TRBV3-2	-	TGTGCCAGCAGCCAAGATCGTCACAGGGGAGACGGTTCACCCCTCCACTTT	CASSQDRHRGDGSPLHF
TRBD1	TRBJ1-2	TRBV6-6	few	TGTGCCAGCAGTTCCGGACAGGGATACTCTGGCTACACCTTC	CASSSGQGYSGYTF
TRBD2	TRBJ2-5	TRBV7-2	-	TGTGCCAGCAGCTTAGGTCCCCTAGCGGGGGGGCAAGAGACCCAGTACTTC	CASSLGPLAGGQETQYF
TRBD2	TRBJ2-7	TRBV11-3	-	TGTGCCAGCAGCTCTCGTAGGGGACTGACTAGCGGGCTGAGGGGCGAGCAGTACTTC	CASSSRRGLTSGLRGEQYF
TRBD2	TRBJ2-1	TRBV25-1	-	TGTGCCAGCAGTGAATATTTCAGGACTAGCGGTCCCAAGTGGCAGTTCTTC	CASSEYFRTSGPKWQFF
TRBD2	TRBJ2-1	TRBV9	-	TGTGCCAGCAGCCAGACTAGCGGGAGGGTTGGGGAGCAGTTCTTC	CASSQTSGRVGEQFF
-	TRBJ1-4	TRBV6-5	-	TGTGCCAGCAGTTATCCCACTGGAGGTGAAAAACTGTTTTTT	CASSYPTGGEKLFF
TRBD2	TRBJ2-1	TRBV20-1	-	TGCAGTGCTAGTCAGGGAGGGAATGAGCAGTTCTTC	CSASQGGNEQFF
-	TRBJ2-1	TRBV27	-	TGTGCCAGCAGTTTATCAGGGGTCGCCTACAATGAGCAGTTCTTC	CASSLSGVAYNEQFF
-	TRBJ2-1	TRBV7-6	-	TGTGCCAGCAGCGACGACCTAGGCTCCTACAATGAGCAGTTCTTC	CASSDDLGSYNEQFF
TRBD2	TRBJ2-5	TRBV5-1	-	TGCGCCAGCAGCTTGACACCGGGACTACCCCAAGAGACCCAGTACTTC	CASSLTPGLPQETQYF
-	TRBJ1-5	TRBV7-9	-	TGTGCCAGCAGCAAACTACAGGAAAATCAGCCCCAGCATTTT	CASSKLQENQPQHF
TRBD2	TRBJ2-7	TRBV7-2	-	TGTGCCAGCAGAAAGCGGGACTCCTACGAGCAGTACTTC	CASRKRDSYEQYF
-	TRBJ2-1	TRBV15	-	TGTGCCACCAGCAGATACCGACAGTACTCCTACAATGAGCAGTTCTTC	CATSRYRQYSYNEQFF
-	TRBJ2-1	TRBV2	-	TGTGCCAGCAGTCTAACAGGGATCTACAATGAGCAGTTCTTC	CASSLTGIYNEQFF
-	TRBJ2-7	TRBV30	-	TGTGCCTGGAGGGAGGGGCCGTCCTACGAGCAGTACTTC	CAWREGPSYEQYF
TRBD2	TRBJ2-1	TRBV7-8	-	TGTGCCAGCAGCTTAGTACTAGCGGGAGGTTACAATGAGCAGTTCTTC	CASSLVLAGGYNEQFF
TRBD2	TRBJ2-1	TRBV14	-	TGTGCCAGCAGCCAACAACTAGCGGGAGTGACAAATGAGCAGTTCTTC	CASSQQLAGVTNEQFF
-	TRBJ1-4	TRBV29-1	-	TGCAGCGTTGAAGGTGGGCAGGGAACTAATGAAAAACTGTTTTTT	CSVEGGQGTNEKLFF
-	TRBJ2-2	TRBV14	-	TGTGCCAGCAGCCAAGGAACGGGGAACACCGGGGAGCTGTTTTTT	CASSQGTGNTGELFF
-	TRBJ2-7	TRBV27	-	TGTGCCAGCAGTTTATCCGCGGGATCCCCCTACGAGCAGTACTTC	CASSLSAGSPYEQYF
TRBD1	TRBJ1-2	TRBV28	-	TGTGCCAGCAGTTTAGGCGGGACAGGGTACTATGGCTACACCTTC	CASSLGGTGYYGYTF
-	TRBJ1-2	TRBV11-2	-	TGTGCCAGCAGCTTGGGGAGGGGAATTAACTATGGCTACACCTTC	CASSLGRGINYGYTF
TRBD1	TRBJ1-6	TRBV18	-	TGTGCCACCTCCCAGGACAGGGGGGATAATTCACCCCTCCACTTT	CATSQDRGDNSPLHF
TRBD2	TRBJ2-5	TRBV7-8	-	TGTGCCACCTGTCGGACTAGCAAAGAGACCCAGTACTTC	CATCRTSKETQYF
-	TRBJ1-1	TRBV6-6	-	TGTGCCAGCAGTCAACGGGGGGGCCAGAACACTGAAGCTTTCTTT	CASSQRGGQNTEAFF
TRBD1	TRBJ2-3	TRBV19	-	TGTGCCAGTGGTAGGACAGGGGCGACAGATACGCAGTATTTT	CASGRTGATDTQYF
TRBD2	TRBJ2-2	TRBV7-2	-	TGTGCCAGCAGCCCCACACTAGCGCGAACAACCGGGGAGCTGTTTTTT	CASSPTLARTTGELFF
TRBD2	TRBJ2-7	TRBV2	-	TGTGCCAGCTCAAGGGGACTAGGTCTGGGCGAGCAGTACTTC	CASSRGLGLGEQYF
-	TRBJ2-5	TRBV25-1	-	TGTGCCAGCAGGGAGGGCAGCCAAGAGACCCAGTACTTC	CASREGSQETQYF
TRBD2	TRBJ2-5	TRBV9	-	TGTGCCAGCAGCACACGGACTAGTGGAGAGACCCAGTACTTC	CASSTRTSGETQYF
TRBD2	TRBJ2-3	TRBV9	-	TGTGCCAGCAGCGTATCGGGACTAGCGGGAGGTCAAGATACGCAGTATTTT	CASSVSGLAGGQDTQYF
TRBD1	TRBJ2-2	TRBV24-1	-	TGTGCCACCAGTGATCCGGGACAGGCGGACACCGGGGAGCTGTTTTTT	CATSDPGQADTGELFF
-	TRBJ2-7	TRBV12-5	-	TGTGCTAGTGGTACGAGGGCCTACGAGCAGTACTTC	CASGTRAYEQYF
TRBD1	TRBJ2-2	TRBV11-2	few	TGTGCCAGCAGCCCCGGGACAGAATACACCGGGGAGCTGTTTTTT	CASSPGTEYTGELFF
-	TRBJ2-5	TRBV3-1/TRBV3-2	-	TGTGCCAGCAGCCACAAACCCCCGGGACAAGGACTGGAGACCCAGTACTTC	CASSHKPPGQGLETQYF
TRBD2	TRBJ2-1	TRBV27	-	TGTGCCAGCAGTGTTCTAGCGGGGGGGCCCGGTGAGCAGTTCTTC	CASSVLAGGPGEQFF
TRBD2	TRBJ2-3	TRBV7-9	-	TGTGCCAGCGGTTGGCGGGAGGGCACAGATACGCAGTATTTT	CASGWREGTDTQYF
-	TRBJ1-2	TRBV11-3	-	TGTGCCAGCAGCTTGCATGGGACACATGGCTACACCTTC	CASSLHGTHGYTF